The 18 T cell receptor beta chains below all came from one sample that was sequenced in a study of T-cell reconstitution after alpha-beta-depleted transplantation in children. During its preparation, the TCRbeta library received unique molecular identifiers. TCRdb itself ran the PCR reads through MiXCR, one entry per CDR3 protein. The sample has approximately 590,000 distinct CDR3 sequences, more than 9% seen once. The starting material was PBMCs from the stem cell graft donor, obtained from the stem cell graft. The receptor set was obtained from a human donor who donated a stem cell graft to a child with acute myeloid leukemia.

Many counts were recorded for this clonotype. The chain couples TRBV28 to TRBJ2-7, with 7 bases lining up with TRBD2. The junction had 7 bases not matched to a gene; V was cut back by 6 bases and J by 2 bases. CDR1 and CDR2 (germline): MDHEN, SYDVKM. CDR3 length: 14 residues. CDR3 in DNA: TGTGCCAGCAGCACCCTAGCGGAAGCCTACGAGCAGTACTTC. Amino acids: CASSTLAEAYEQYF.

In regard to this clonotype: A read error may be the cause here, since a much bigger clone is one base away. The CDR3 loop reads CASSPPQRTQFF. The CDR3, as DNA: TGTGCCAGCAGTCCGCCCCAGAGGACCCAGTTCTTC. The V gene is TRBV27, the J gene TRBJ2-5; D ambiguous. The assigned J gene may be wrong: the sequence end matches TRBJ2-1 better. This CDR3 is 12 amino acids long. The germline V gene has CDR1 MNHEY and CDR2 SMNVEV (reference sequence).

The J gene is TRBJ2-3, the V gene TRBV28, with D perhaps TRBD2 (5 bases). V dropped 8 bases and J dropped 2 bases, with 14 bases sitting between them. The CDR3 spans 14 residues. Per germline, CDR1 MDHEN and CDR2 SYDVKM. CDR3 loop: CASHRGEDTDTQYF. Written as DNA, the CDR3 is TGTGCCAGCCACCGGGGAGAGGACACAGATACGCAGTATTTT.

This clonotype was seen at least ten times. The chain is built from TRBV7-9 and TRBJ2-7, with D perhaps TRBD2 (6 bases). Germline loops: CDR1 SEHNR, CDR2 FQNEAQ (reference sequence). The CDR3 contains 13 residues. The germline V and J ends were trimmed by 6 bases and 3 bases, with 12 bases remaining between them. The CDR3 coding sequence is TGTGCCAGCAGGGGGGACGGGAGCTACGAGCAGTACTTC. This encodes CASRGDGSYEQYF.

There are many counts of this clonotype. V gene TRBV3-1 combines with J gene TRBJ2-3; weak D call: TRBD2 (5 bases). The germline V gene has CDR1 LGHDT and CDR2 YNNKEL (reference sequence). This CDR3 comprises 14 residues. The ends were cut back, 1 base at V and 1 base at J, with 6 bases in the middle. The CDR3 region has the DNA TGTGCCAGCAGCCAAGTGGGAGGCACAGATACGCAGTATTTT. It is translated as CASSQVGGTDTQYF.

The gene calls are TRBV27 and TRBJ2-3; the match to TRBD1 covers 8 bases. There are 16 residues in the CDR3. The germline V gene encodes CDR1 MNHEY and CDR2 SMNVEV (reference sequence). V shed 6 bases, J shed 1 base, and the junction held 9 bases outside the gene matches. In nucleotides, the CDR3 is TGTGCCAGCAGCCAAACCACGACAGGGGGCACAGATACGCAGTATTTT. This sequence encodes CASSQTTTGGTDTQYF.

This clonotype was picked up a small number of times. CDR3 bases: TGTGCCAGCACCCCCTACAGGGGGCGCGGTGTTAGACTGAACACTGAAGCTTTCTTT. Its translation is CASTPYRGRGVRLNTEAFF. This chain connects TRBV21-1 to TRBJ1-1; the tabulated D call, TRBD1, remains unverified against the DNA. TRBV21-1 is a documented pseudogene. This CDR3 is built from 19 residues.

The rearrangement uses TRBV12-3 or TRBV12-4 and TRBJ1-2, with D maybe TRBD1 (6 bases). V was cut by 5 bases and J by 3 bases, with 13 bases left in between. The CDR3 spans 14 residues. This CDR3 reads CASSPQGVDYGYTF. Here the CDR3 DNA reads TGTGCCAGCAGTCCACAGGGCGTCGACTATGGCTACACCTTC.

This clonotype was detected many times. This chain joins TRBV20-1 and TRBJ1-6; 8 bases are a match to TRBD1. The CDR3 is 18 residues long. V lost 0 bases, J lost 0 bases, and 7 bases stayed unmatched. The germline V gene encodes CDR1 DFQATT and CDR2 SNEGSKA (reference sequence). The CDR3 loop reads CSARDPGQGTSYNSPLHF. CDR3 in DNA: TGCAGTGCTAGAGACCCAGGACAGGGAACCTCCTATAATTCACCCCTCCACTTT.

This clonotype was detected only a few times. The chain combines TRBV29-1 with TRBJ2-1; 7 bases map to TRBD2. Trimming at V came to 2 bases and at J to 0 bases, leaving 4 bases not matched to a gene. This CDR3 is built from 15 residues. The germline gives CDR1 SQVTM, CDR2 ANQGSEA. The CDR3 DNA reads as TGCAGCGTTGAACTAGCGGCGAGCTCCTACAATGAGCAGTTCTTC. Its translation is CSVELAASSYNEQFF.

This clonotype showed up many times. This chain uses TRBV21-1 with TRBJ2-5; the table's D gene call, TRBD2, was not cross checked with the DNA. TRBV21-1 is classified as a pseudogene. The CDR3 covers 16 residues. CDR3 in amino acids: CASKERLAGEEETQYF. The CDR3 DNA is TGTGCCAGCAAAGAGCGGCTAGCGGGAGAGGAAGAGACCCAGTACTTC.

The chain has TRBV10-3 and TRBJ2-7; 9 bases match TRBD1. Germline assignment: CDR1 ENHRY and CDR2 SYGVKD. The CDR3 is made up of 14 amino acids. V gave up 9 bases and J gave up 3 bases; unmatched junction bases: 9. In DNA form, the CDR3 reads TGTGCCATAACGGGGACAGGGAATTACTACGAGCAGTACTTC. This codes for CAITGTGNYYEQYF.

This clonotype has only a few counts. The CDR3 here is CASSHTGQGRGSYEQYF. CDR3 nucleotides: TGTGCCAGCAGCCACACCGGACAGGGGAGGGGCTCCTACGAGCAGTACTTC. This chain uses TRBV6-5 with TRBJ2-7, with TRBD1 identical over 9 bases. This CDR3 comprises 17 residues. CDR1 and CDR2 from the germline V gene are MNHEY and SVGAGI. The V gene end was trimmed by 6 bases and the J gene end by 0 bases; junction bases not matched to a gene: 12.

The rearrangement links TRBV15 to TRBJ2-7; D uncertain. Per germline, CDR1 LNHNV and CDR2 YYDKDF (reference sequence). Trimming took 3 bases from V and 2 from J, leaving 14 bases between them. CDR3 length equals 15 residues. CDR3 DNA sequence: TGTGCCACCAGCAGTCCCGGGCGCGGTCCCTACGAGCAGTACTTC. It is translated as CATSSPGRGPYEQYF.

V usage is TRBV5-1 and J usage is TRBJ2-5, with unresolved D. The CDR3 is 14 amino acids. V dropped 0 bases and J dropped 5 bases, with 11 bases sitting between them. In germline, CDR1 is SGHRS, CDR2 YFSETQ. CDR3 protein: CASSLGNSFETQYF. CDR3 DNA sequence: TGCGCCAGCAGCTTGGGTAACTCCTTCGAGACCCAGTACTTC.

V is TRBV5-5 and J is TRBJ1-5; D remains unclear. V lost 4 bases to trimming and J lost 1 base, with 9 bases between them. The CDR3 is 14 amino acids. CDR1 and CDR2 (germline): SGHKS, YYEKEE (reference sequence). The CDR3 region is CASSGEGSNQPQHF. The DNA of the CDR3 is TGTGCCAGCAGCGGTGAGGGAAGCAATCAGCCCCAGCATTTT.

This clonotype has a handful of counts. The chain has TRBV20-1 and TRBJ1-1; D is perhaps TRBD1 (6 bases). CDR3 length equals 14 residues. Trimming took off 0 bases at V and 4 bases at J, with 12 bases between the two ends. Per germline, CDR1 DFQATT and CDR2 SNEGSKA (reference sequence). CDR3 loop: CSARDQGGGTEAFF. The CDR3 nucleotides read TGCAGTGCTAGAGACCAGGGAGGGGGCACTGAAGCTTTCTTT.

V is TRBV12-3 or TRBV12-4 and J is TRBJ1-5, with D possibly being TRBD1 (5 bases). The CDR3 totals 15 residues. Trimming left V 1 base short and J 4 bases short, with 11 bases between. The CDR3 DNA is TGTGCCAGCAGTTTAGGAGGGGCGAAGAATCAGCCCCAGCATTTT. Residues: CASSLGGAKNQPQHF.